Listed here is a single T cell receptor beta chain. Its antigen is unidentified. The germline V gene encodes CDR1 SGHRS and CDR2 YFSETQ. The CDR3 is 12 amino acids. V was pared by 0 bases and J by 6 bases, with 6 bases between. This sample stems from a study of OX40 agonist ivuxolimab in advanced cancers. Turning to the study itself: In this trial design, patients received ivuxolimab intravenously at 0.01 to 10 mg/kg every 2 weeks. Treatment received earlier with anti-PD-1, anti-PD-L1 or anti-CTLA-4 agents was allowed, and over 30% had some. Whole-study results and caveats: More expanded clones were found, on average, in CD8+ than in CD4+ T cells.

Using immunoSEQ multiplex PCR, the repertoire was profiled, and TCRdb retains in-frame clones only, with some absent. The profile covers some 86,000 clones, with less than 95% appearing a single time and roughly 0.32% taken by the ten largest. The specimen was CD4+ or CD8+ T cells sorted from blood, collected in a trial of the OX40 agonist ivuxolimab. This chain uses TRBV5-1 with TRBJ1-2; D not resolved. This clonotype was obtained from an adult with an advanced solid tumor such as melanoma, head and neck, liver or kidney cancer. CDR3 DNA: TGCGCCAGCAGCTTGGCCGGGAATGGCTACACCTTC. Its translation is CASSLAGNGYTF.